Below, 20 T cell receptor beta chains from the same sample are listed, as sequenced in a study of identical twins. Each CDR3 protein is one row after TCRdb ran MiXCR on the 5' RACE reads. The sample has 300,000 to 400,000 distinct CDR3 sequences, roughly an eighth seen once. The same data also went into a second study, on yellow fever vaccine responses in identical twins.

Sample: CD8+ T cells sorted from blood. The receptors were gathered from a woman aged 18-29 years in good health.

The table lists this clonotype with a few counts. This chain uses TRBV4-1 with TRBJ2-7; 10 nucleotides agree with TRBD1. Trimming took 6 bases from V and 4 from J; bases not matched to a gene: 9. The CDR3 contains 15 residues. Germline V CDR1 and CDR2: MGHRA, YSYEKL. The CDR3 DNA reads TGCGCCAGCAGTCATAATAGGGACAGGGGATACGAGCAGTACTTC. The encoded protein is CASSHNRDRGYEQYF.

This clonotype showed up just a few times. CDR3 in amino acids: CASSSPRDRVSEETQYF. The CDR3 bases are TGTGCCAGCAGCTCCCCGCGGGACAGGGTATCCGAAGAGACCCAGTACTTC. The chain employs TRBV7-8 and TRBJ2-5; the match to TRBD1 covers 9 bases. Germline V gene sequence: CDR1 SGHVS, CDR2 FQNEAQ. V was pared by 4 bases and J by 3 bases, with 12 bases of the junction left unmatched. CDR3 size: 17 residues.

This clonotype has ten or more counts. The chain couples TRBV11-2 to TRBJ2-7; the D call may be TRBD1 or TRBD2 (5 bases each). The V gene lost 4 bases and the J gene lost 3 bases, with 22 bases spanning the gap. In germline, CDR1 is SGHAT, CDR2 FQNNGV. This CDR3 is built from 17 residues. The CDR3 DNA reads TGTGCCAGCAGCTCCCCGTTTGATGGGGTTGGGGGCTACGAGCAGTACGTC. Its translation is CASSSPFDGVGGYEQYV.

The sample holds many counts of this clonotype. V usage is TRBV29-1 and J usage is TRBJ2-1; unclear D gene. Deletions cut 2 bases from V and 9 bases from J, with 8 bases between. The CDR3 totals 11 residues. The germline V gene encodes CDR1 SQVTM and CDR2 ANQGSEA. CDR3 sequence: CSVELKSEQFF. For the CDR3, the DNA is TGCAGCGTTGAACTAAAAAGTGAGCAGTTCTTC.

In DNA, the CDR3 is TGTGCCAGCAGTGAAGCCATCACGGGTCCGTCCTACAATGAGCAGTTCTTC. Its translation: CASSEAITGPSYNEQFF. V gene TRBV6-1 combines with J gene TRBJ2-1, with D unresolved. Germline V lookup: CDR1 MNHNS, CDR2 SASEGT. The CDR3 runs 17 residues. V dropped 0 bases and J dropped 1 base, with 13 bases sitting between them.

This clonotype has a handful of counts. J is TRBJ1-6 and V is TRBV5-1, with D tentatively TRBD1 (5 bases). Trimming cost V 2 bases and J 0 bases, with 12 bases left between them. CDR3 length: 17 residues. Germline CDR1 reads SGHRS; CDR2 reads YFSETQ. CDR3 loop: CASSFEIGGSYNSPLHF. The CDR3 DNA reads as TGCGCCAGCAGCTTTGAGATTGGGGGCTCCTATAATTCACCCCTCCACTTT.

This clonotype occurred a few times. This rearrangement joins TRBV2 to TRBJ2-1, with 10 nucleotides matching TRBD2. This CDR3 has 16 amino acids. Germline V gene data show CDR1 as SNHLY and CDR2 as FYNNEI. V dropped 3 bases and J dropped 8; count of bases not matched to a gene: 10. In DNA, the CDR3 is TGTGCCAGCAGTGAGGGTTGGGCTAGCGGGAGTCATGAGCAGTTCTTC. Protein product: CASSEGWASGSHEQFF.

This clonotype was recorded a few times. V gene TRBV12-3 or TRBV12-4 combines with J gene TRBJ2-2; maybe TRBD1 (7 bases). The CDR3 has 14 amino acids. V lost 6 bases, J lost 5 bases, and 13 bases lay in between. CDR3 DNA: TGTGCCAGCAGGCGGGACAGAGTTACCGGGGAGCTGTTTTTT. Translating gives CASRRDRVTGELFF.

This clonotype occurred a few times. The chain employs TRBV7-8 and TRBJ2-7, with 14 nucleotides matching TRBD2. CDR1 and CDR2 from the germline V gene are SGHVS and FQNEAQ. The CDR3 sequence is 18 residues long. V shed 2 bases and J 4 bases; nucleotides not matched to a gene: 10. The CDR3 loop reads CASSLIGGLAGEGYEQYV. In nucleotides, the CDR3 is TGTGCCAGCAGCTTAATTGGGGGACTAGCGGGGGAGGGTTACGAGCAGTACGTC.

A single count supports this clonotype. V gene TRBV12-3 or TRBV12-4 combines with J gene TRBJ2-5; tentatively, D is TRBD2 (7 bases). The CDR3 is made up of 15 amino acids. Between the trimmed V and J ends, which lost 2 bases and 2 bases, there was a span of 12 bases. CDR3 sequence: CASSLKGGAQETQYF. The CDR3 DNA follows: TGTGCCAGCAGTTTAAAGGGGGGGGCACAAGAGACCCAGTACTTC.

This clonotype was seen at least ten times. The chain employs TRBV7-9 and TRBJ2-1; D unclear. Trimming took 4 bases from V and 6 from J, leaving 7 bases between them. The CDR3 covers 12 residues. Looked up from germline, CDR1 is SEHNR and CDR2 is FQNEAQ (reference sequence). The CDR3 loop is CASSSVSNEQFF. The CDR3 coding sequence is TGTGCCAGCAGCTCAGTAAGCAATGAGCAGTTCTTC.

The chain combines TRBV7-8 with TRBJ2-1, with 12 bases fitting TRBD2. V shed 0 bases, J shed 8 bases, and the junction held 5 bases outside the gene matches. Germline CDR1 and CDR2: SGHVS and FQNEAQ. The length of the CDR3 is 16 residues. In DNA, the CDR3 is TGTGCCAGCAGCTTAGCGGGTCCTAGCGGGAGGGATGAGCAGTTCTTC. Translated, it gives CASSLAGPSGRDEQFF.

This rearrangement joins TRBV5-1 to TRBJ2-5, with 10 bases fitting TRBD2. CDR3 length: 16 amino acids. In germline, CDR1 is SGHRS, CDR2 YFSETQ. J lost 2 bases, V lost 0 bases, and 4 bases had no gene match. CDR3 protein: CASSLELAGLQETQYF. The CDR3 DNA is TGCGCCAGCAGCTTGGAACTAGCGGGACTACAAGAGACCCAGTACTTC.

This clonotype was observed many times. The chain employs TRBV10-3 and TRBJ1-1; D possibly corresponds to TRBD1 (5 bases). The V gene lost 6 bases and the J gene lost 6 bases, with 14 bases spanning the gap. CDR3 length equals 13 residues. Germline assignment: CDR1 ENHRY and CDR2 SYGVKD. The CDR3 DNA reads as TGTGCCATCAGGGGGCCCCTGATCGCTGAAGCTTTCTTT. Protein product: CAIRGPLIAEAFF.

This clonotype was seen a handful of times. V is TRBV5-6 and J is TRBJ2-5; TRBD2 might be the D (6 bases). V was pared by 2 bases and J by 5 bases, with 19 bases between. The CDR3 consists of 16 residues. Germline V CDR1 and CDR2: SGHDT, YYEEEE. The CDR3 DNA is TGTGCCAGCAGCTTTTTTACGCGGGGACTCCGGGAGACCCAGTACTTC. It is translated as CASSFFTRGLRETQYF.

This clonotype appeared many times. This rearrangement joins TRBV7-8 to TRBJ2-1, with 10 bases fitting TRBD2. V was pared by 5 bases and J by 7 bases, with 11 bases of the junction left unmatched. The CDR3 is 16 amino acids. Germline lookup yields CDR1 SGHVS and CDR2 FQNEAQ. The chain's CDR3 is CASSPSTSGQGNEQFF. CDR3 DNA: TGTGCCAGCAGCCCGTCGACTAGCGGGCAGGGGAATGAGCAGTTCTTC.

This clonotype turned up a few times. The V and J genes are TRBV27 and TRBJ2-7, with a possible D match to TRBD1 (6 bases). Germline V gene lookup returns CDR1 MNHEY and CDR2 SMNVEV (reference sequence). This CDR3 spans 14 amino acids. The germline V and J ends were trimmed by 2 bases and 7 bases, with 15 bases remaining between them. CDR3 sequence: CASSLQGPPGEQYV. CDR3 in DNA: TGTGCCAGCAGTTTACAGGGGCCCCCGGGGGAGCAGTACGTC.

This clonotype was recorded a few times. V gene TRBV12-3 or TRBV12-4 combines with J gene TRBJ2-7; TRBD1 matches at 8 bases. V shed 6 bases, J shed 3 bases, and the junction held 10 bases outside the gene matches. The CDR3 runs 15 residues. DNA of the CDR3: TGTGCCAGCAGCTTACCGGGACAGGCCCACTACGAGCAGTACTTC. Amino acid sequence: CASSLPGQAHYEQYF.

This clonotype has only a few counts. The gene calls are TRBV28 and TRBJ2-3, with unresolved D. The CDR3 contains 15 residues. Germline V gives CDR1 MDHEN, CDR2 SYDVKM. V was clipped by 2 bases and J by 0 bases, with 9 bases between them. The DNA of the CDR3 is TGTGCCAGCAGTTTAGAAGGAAGAAGCACAGATACGCAGTATTTT. Amino acids: CASSLEGRSTDTQYF.

This clonotype was recorded many times. CDR3 bases: TGTGCCAGCAGTCCCCCCGGGGAGCTGTTTTTT. Amino acids: CASSPPGELFF. The chain recombines TRBV12-3 or TRBV12-4 with TRBJ2-2; D not resolved. V was trimmed by 5 bases and J by 6 bases, leaving 4 bases between them. The CDR3 spans 11 residues.